This T cell receptor (beta chain) was captured by sequencing in a study of blood T cell repertoires in COVID-19. Study at large: Samples taken during acute and convalescent COVID-19 were collected in the United States, Italy and Spain. Nucleic acid was either cDNA or gDNA, and it came from T cells, B-cell-depleted T cells, or PBMCs.

The germline V gene has CDR1 LNHDA and CDR2 SQIVND (reference sequence). Trimming removed 0 bases at V and 2 bases at J, with 8 bases between. CDR3 size: 15 residues. Participants' reported clinical history set cohort assignment. In the original workflow: Using reference gene primer amplification, nucleated cell counts were estimated. Some clones are missing from TCRdb's copy, which holds only in-frame ones; the method was immunoSEQ multiplex PCR. D and trimming come from the DNA, and the V and J calls and clone size come from that table. Of under 450,000 clones in the sample, just over 90% were seen once.

The source is a woman in her forties who had been exposed to COVID-19. Source material: PBMCs or T cells enriched from blood (not recorded which). The chain is built from TRBV19 and TRBJ1-5; D is undetermined. In nucleotides, the CDR3 is TGTGCCAGTAGTATAGAGGGTGGAGGCAATCAGCCCCAGCATTTT. Its protein is CASSIEGGGNQPQHF.